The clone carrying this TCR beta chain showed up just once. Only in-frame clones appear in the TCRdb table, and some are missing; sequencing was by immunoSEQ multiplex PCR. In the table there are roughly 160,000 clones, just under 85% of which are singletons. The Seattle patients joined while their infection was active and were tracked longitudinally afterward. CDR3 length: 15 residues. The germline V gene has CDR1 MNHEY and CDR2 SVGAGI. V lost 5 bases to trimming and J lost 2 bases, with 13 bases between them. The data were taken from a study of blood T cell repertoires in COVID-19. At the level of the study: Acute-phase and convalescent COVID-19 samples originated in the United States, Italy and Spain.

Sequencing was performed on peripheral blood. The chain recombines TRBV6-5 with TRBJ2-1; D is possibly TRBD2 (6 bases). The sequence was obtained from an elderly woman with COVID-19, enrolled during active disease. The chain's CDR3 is CASSPGLHTYNEQFF. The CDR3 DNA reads TGTGCCAGCAGTCCGGGACTCCATACCTACAATGAGCAGTTCTTC.